This T cell receptor beta chain is drawn from a study of type 1 regulatory T cells. On the study more broadly: This in vitro CD4 product, T-allo10, is enriched for Tr1 cells and alloantigen-specific.

This clonotype was picked up many times. MiXCR was run by TCRdb on the reads, yielding one entry per CDR3 protein. This table has approximately 20,000 distinct CDR3 sequences, roughly 10% appearing once. V gave up 0 bases and J gave up 7 bases, with 2 bases separating them. In germline, CDR1 is LGHNA, CDR2 YNFKEQ. This CDR3 region has 11 residues. Sequencing input: CD4+ T cells, either the whole sample or a sorted fraction (not recorded which). This clonotype was sampled from a human donor in good health. This sequence joins TRBV4-2 and TRBJ2-3, with unresolved D. CDR3 bases: TGTGCCAGCAGCCAAGAGAATACGCAGTATTTT. Its translation: CASSQENTQYF.